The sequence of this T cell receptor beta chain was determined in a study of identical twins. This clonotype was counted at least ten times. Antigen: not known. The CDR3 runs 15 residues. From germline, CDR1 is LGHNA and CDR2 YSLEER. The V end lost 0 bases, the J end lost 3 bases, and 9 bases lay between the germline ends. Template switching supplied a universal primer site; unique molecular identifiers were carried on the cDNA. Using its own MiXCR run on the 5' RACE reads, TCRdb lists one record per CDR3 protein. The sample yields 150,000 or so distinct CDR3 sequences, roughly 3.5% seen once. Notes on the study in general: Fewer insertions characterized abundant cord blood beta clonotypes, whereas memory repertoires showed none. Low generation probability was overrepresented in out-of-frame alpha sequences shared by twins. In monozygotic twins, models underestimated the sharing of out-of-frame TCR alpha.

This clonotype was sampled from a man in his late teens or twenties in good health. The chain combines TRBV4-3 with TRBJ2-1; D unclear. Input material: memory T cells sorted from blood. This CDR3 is CASSQDHYNYNEQFF. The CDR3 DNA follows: TGCGCCAGCAGCCAAGATCACTACAACTACAATGAGCAGTTCTTC.